This entry concerns a single T cell receptor (beta chain). What it binds is not known. A junction boundary mismatches the germline segment, possibly from a read error. The CDR3 spans 16 residues. CDR1 and CDR2 (germline): MNHEY, SMNVEV (reference sequence). A single record per CDR3 protein comes from TCRdb applying MiXCR to the RT-PCR reads. The repertoire holds approximately 170,000 distinct CDR3 sequences, with under 15% as singletons. The sample comes from a study of response to subunit inactivated influenza vaccine. Study conclusions and caveats: The authors put forward the suggestion that each seasonal influenza vaccination may bring in only a limited number of new T cells.

The receptor was derived from a man aged 45-60 years who received an inactivated influenza vaccine. The chain couples TRBV27 to TRBJ2-3, with D perhaps matching TRBD2 (5 bases). The sequences come from CD8+ T cells sorted from PBMCs, collected roughly 5 days after vaccination. The CDR3 sequence is CASSVTRSLGTDTQYF. Here the CDR3 DNA reads TGCGCCAGCAGTGTAACTAGGTCGCTAGGCACAGATACGCAGTATTTT.